This TCR beta chain was captured in a study of T cell changes during pregnancy in multiple sclerosis. Clones were read by immunoSEQ multiplex PCR, and TCRdb kept only the in-frame ones, dropping some. The sample holds approximately 53,000 clones, 80% to 95% seen once. This TCR was recovered from a female donor with multiple sclerosis, enrolled in a pregnancy study. The sample was CD4+ T cells from peripheral blood mononuclear cells, taken in the second trimester of pregnancy.

CDR3 region: CASSPLAGLGGDTQYF. CDR3 in DNA: TGTGCCAGCAGCCCATTAGCGGGGTTAGGAGGAGATACGCAGTATTTT. This chain joins TRBV2 and TRBJ2-3; TRBD2 aligns across 8 bases. This CDR3 region has 16 residues. Germline V gene lookup returns CDR1 SNHLY and CDR2 FYNNEI. The ends lost 6 bases at V and 5 bases at J; junction bases unmatched: 13. Looking up the rest from reference TRBV2 and TRBJ2-3 gives the full variable domain: EPEVTQTPSHQVTQMGQEVILRCVPISNHLYFYWYRQILGQKVEFLVSFYNNEISEKSEIFDDQFSVERPDGSNFTLKIRSTKLEDSAMYFCASSPLAGLGGDTQYFGPGTRLTVL.